These 29 T cell receptor beta chains originate from one sample sequenced in a study of T cell clones after liver transplantation. Profiled with immunoSEQ multiplex PCR; TCRdb holds only in-frame clones, not every one. The table lists roughly 73,000 clones, 80% of them singletons. The sample was CD4+ T cells from blood, taken before liver transplant. The receptors come from a human donor who received a liver transplant.

The chain employs TRBV4-2 and TRBJ2-1, with D possibly being TRBD2 (6 bases). The CDR3 length is 17 residues. The germline V gene has CDR1 LGHNA and CDR2 YNFKEQ. Deletions cut 0 bases from V and 1 base from J, with 13 bases between. CDR3 in amino acids: CASSQDSAGRSYNEQFF. In DNA, the CDR3 is TGTGCCAGCAGCCAAGATTCGGCGGGGCGGTCCTACAATGAGCAGTTCTTC.

The chain carries TRBV27 and TRBJ2-4, with D tentatively TRBD1 (6 bases). The germline V gene has CDR1 MNHEY and CDR2 SMNVEV (reference sequence). Trimming cost V 8 bases and J 0 bases, with 20 bases left between them. The length of the CDR3 is 17 residues. CDR3 DNA sequence: TGTGCCAGCCGCCCCTTATTTACAGGGTTAGCCAAAAACATTCAGTACTTC. Protein: CASRPLFTGLAKNIQYF.

The chain combines TRBV2 with TRBJ1-5, with a possible D match to TRBD1 (6 bases). Trimming removed 8 bases from V and 11 bases from J, with 22 bases in between. Germline lookup yields CDR1 SNHLY and CDR2 FYNNEI. The CDR3 runs 14 residues. The CDR3 spells CASSGQAPRLAQHF. CDR3 nucleotide sequence: TGTGCCAGCTCGGGACAAGCTCCCCGGTTAGCCCAGCATTTT. Drawing the rest from reference TRBV2 and TRBJ1-5, the complete variable domain is EPEVTQTPSHQVTQMGQEVILRCVPISNHLYFYWYRQILGQKVEFLVSFYNNEISEKSEIFDDQFSVERPDGSNFTLKIRSTKLEDSAMYFCASSGQAPRLAQHFGDGTRLSIL.

CDR3 sequence reads: CASSFVPQGSYNEQFF. CDR3 nucleotide sequence: TGCGCCAGCAGCTTCGTCCCCCAGGGCTCCTACAATGAGCAGTTCTTC. This chain links TRBV5-1 with TRBJ2-1; a possible D gene is TRBD1 (5 bases). The V and J ends lost 2 bases and 0 bases respectively, with 12 bases between them. The CDR3 length is 16 residues. Germline V gene lookup returns CDR1 SGHRS and CDR2 YFSETQ.

This clone appeared once. The rearrangement joins TRBV7-3 to TRBJ2-3; no reliable D call. The germline V and J ends were trimmed by 1 base and 0 bases, with 11 bases remaining between them. Germline-derived CDR1 and CDR2 are SGHTA and FQGTGA. The CDR3 is 16 amino acids. For the CDR3, the DNA is TGTGCCAGCAGCTTAATAGGCGGATCTAGCACAGATACGCAGTATTTT. Its translation is CASSLIGGSSTDTQYF.

The chain couples TRBV18 to TRBJ1-1; tentative D call: TRBD1 (5 bases). The germline V gene encodes CDR1 KGHSH and CDR2 LQKENI. Trimming cost V 0 bases and J 8 bases, with 10 bases left between them. This CDR3 contains 13 residues. CDR3 in amino acids: CASSPPMTVEAFF. CDR3 coding DNA: TGTGCCAGCTCACCACCGATGACAGTCGAAGCTTTCTTT.

The J gene is TRBJ2-7, the V gene TRBV7-2, with 11 bases that match TRBD2. V dropped 5 bases and J dropped 2; count of bases not matched to a gene: 8. This CDR3 has 16 amino acids. The germline V gene encodes CDR1 SGHTA and CDR2 FQGNSA. The chain's CDR3 is CASSPRTSGFPYEQYF. In nucleotides, the CDR3 is TGTGCCAGCAGCCCCCGGACTAGCGGGTTTCCCTACGAGCAGTACTTC.

The chain employs TRBV7-2 and TRBJ2-1, with unresolved D. Germline values: CDR1 SGHTA, CDR2 FQGNSA. The CDR3 covers 12 residues. Trimming took 5 bases from V and 4 from J, leaving 6 bases between them. The chain's CDR3 is CASSPVYNEQFF. In nucleotides, the CDR3 is TGTGCCAGCAGCCCAGTTTACAATGAGCAGTTCTTC.

This clone has only a few counts. The V call is TRBV7-2, the J call TRBJ2-7, with a weak D call TRBD2 (5 bases). Germline CDR1 and CDR2: SGHTA and FQGNSA. Trimming cost V 5 bases and J 3 bases, with 14 bases left between them. The CDR3 length is 14 residues. The CDR3 spells CASSPRLPLYEQYF. CDR3 coding DNA: TGTGCCAGCAGCCCCAGACTACCGCTCTACGAGCAGTACTTC.

The J gene is TRBJ2-2, the V gene TRBV7-9; a possible D gene is TRBD2 (6 bases). With 2 bases removed from V and 3 bases from J, the gap between germline ends came to 7 bases. Germline loops: CDR1 SEHNR, CDR2 FQNEAQ (reference sequence). CDR3 length equals 14 residues. CDR3 sequence reads: CASSLTGDTGELFF. The CDR3 bases are TGTGCCAGCAGCTTAACGGGGGACACCGGGGAGCTGTTTTTT.

V usage is TRBV2 and J usage is TRBJ1-5; TRBD1 is a possible D gene (5 bases). The V and J ends lost 4 bases and 4 bases respectively, with 11 bases between them. The CDR3 spans 14 residues. Germline lookup yields CDR1 SNHLY and CDR2 FYNNEI. CDR3 nucleotides: TGTGCCAGCAGTGGCAGGGCAAGGAATCAGCCCCAGCATTTT. It encodes CASSGRARNQPQHF.

On this clone: The sample has other DNA sequences that encode this CDR3 too. The chain is built from TRBV9 and TRBJ2-3; D gene uncertain. The CDR3 sequence is 15 residues long. Germline V gives CDR1 SGDLS, CDR2 YYNGEE. The V gene lost 0 bases and the J gene lost 3 bases, with 11 bases spanning the gap. This chain's CDR3 is CASSVGVGETDTQYF. The CDR3 bases are TGTGCCAGCAGCGTAGGGGTCGGAGAAACAGATACGCAGTATTTT.

The CDR3 is CASSSGPSYNEQFF. CDR3 coding DNA: TGTGCCAGCAGCTCGGGTCCCTCCTACAATGAGCAGTTCTTC. The chain is built from TRBV6-5 and TRBJ2-1; D uncertain. From germline, CDR1 is MNHEY and CDR2 SVGAGI. V was cut by 6 bases and J by 0 bases, with 9 bases left in between. This CDR3 is built from 14 residues.

The chain links TRBV4-1 to TRBJ2-7; D tentatively reads TRBD1 or TRBD2 (5 bases each). CDR3 length: 13 residues. Trimming cost V 2 bases and J 2 bases, with 7 bases left between them. Germline CDR1 is MGHRA and CDR2 is YSYEKL. The CDR3 DNA reads TGCGCCAGCAGCCAAATGGGGGCCTACGAGCAGTACTTC. Encoded protein: CASSQMGAYEQYF.

Only a few counts were recorded for this clone. The chain employs TRBV28 and TRBJ1-2, with D uncertain. V was cut by 9 bases and J by 2 bases, with 10 bases left in between. Germline CDR1 reads MDHEN; CDR2 reads SYDVKM. The CDR3 loop spans 12 amino acids. For the CDR3, the DNA is TGTGCCAGTAGCGCAGAGAACTATGGCTACACCTTC. Protein sequence: CASSAENYGYTF.

This chain joins TRBV27 and TRBJ1-3; a possible D gene is TRBD1 (5 bases). Germline V gives CDR1 MNHEY, CDR2 SMNVEV (reference sequence). The CDR3 sequence is 16 residues long. The V gene lost 1 base and the J gene lost 4 bases, with 14 bases spanning the gap. CDR3 DNA: TGTGCCAGCAGTTTATATGGGACTTCTAGGGGAAACACCATATATTTT. Protein product: CASSLYGTSRGNTIYF.

The V and J genes are TRBV11-3 and TRBJ2-3, with D maybe TRBD2 (6 bases). The germline CDR1 and CDR2 sequences are SGHNT and YENEEA. CDR3 length: 14 amino acids. The V end was cut by 1 base, the J end by 1 base, with 6 bases between. Here the CDR3 reads CASSLGGGTDTQYF. The CDR3 DNA is TGTGCCAGCAGCTTAGGGGGGGGCACAGATACGCAGTATTTT.

The chain couples TRBV29-1 to TRBJ2-5, with D unclear. V dropped 7 bases and J dropped 2 bases, with 11 bases sitting between them. CDR3 length equals 12 residues. Germline values: CDR1 SQVTM, CDR2 ANQGSEA. CDR3 sequence (DNA): TGCAGCGGACGACGGATTCAAGAGACCCAGTACTTC. This codes for CSGRRIQETQYF.

This clone was recorded only once. The gene calls are TRBV28 and TRBJ2-7; D is perhaps TRBD1 (6 bases). Trimming stripped 3 bases from V and 2 bases from J, with 11 bases between. The V gene's germline CDR1 is MDHEN and CDR2 SYDVKM. This CDR3 is built from 14 residues. The CDR3 bases are TGTGCCAGCAGTTTTCCAGGGGAGCCCTACGAGCAGTACTTC. Protein sequence: CASSFPGEPYEQYF.

The chain uses TRBV6-6 and TRBJ2-6; D perhaps matches TRBD2 (6 bases). Trimming cost V 2 bases and J 1 base, with 6 bases left between them. Per germline, CDR1 MNHNY and CDR2 SVGAGI (reference sequence). The CDR3 has 15 amino acids. In DNA form, the CDR3 reads TGTGCCAGCAGTTACGGAGGGTCTGGGGCCAACGTCCTGACTTTC. It yields the protein CASSYGGSGANVLTF.

This CDR3 is CASSPGLAGFTDTQYF. The CDR3 region has the DNA TGTGCCAGCAGCCCGGGACTAGCGGGCTTCACAGATACGCAGTATTTT. This chain joins TRBV5-4 and TRBJ2-3, with 12 bases lining up with TRBD2. This CDR3 region has 16 residues. The germline V gene has CDR1 SGHNT and CDR2 YYREEE (reference sequence). The ends lost 4 bases at V and 2 bases at J; junction bases unmatched: 5. Full variable domain (remainder filled in from reference TRBV5-4 and TRBJ2-3): ETGVTQSPTHLIKTRGQQVTLRCSSQSGHNTVSWYQQALGQGPQFIFQYYREEENGRGNFPPRFSGLQFPNYSSELNVNALELDDSALYLCASSPGLAGFTDTQYFGPGTRLTVL.

The CDR3 reads CASRSPGQFYGYTF. As DNA, the CDR3 is TGTGCCAGCAGATCTCCGGGACAGTTCTATGGCTACACCTTC. This chain joins TRBV28 and TRBJ1-2; 7 bases are a match to TRBD1. With V trimmed by 6 bases and J by 4 bases, 8 bases remained unmatched. CDR3 length: 14 amino acids. CDR1 and CDR2 (germline): MDHEN, SYDVKM.

This chain uses TRBV2 with TRBJ1-2; 7 nucleotides align to TRBD1. The CDR3 spans 14 residues. The V gene's germline CDR1 is SNHLY and CDR2 FYNNEI. V dropped 6 bases and J dropped 4; count of bases not matched to a gene: 8. Here the CDR3 DNA reads TGTGCCAGCAGCCCGGGACAGTTTCGCTATGGCTACACCTTC. Translated: CASSPGQFRYGYTF.

This clone was counted a few times. The rearrangement uses TRBV7-9 and TRBJ2-3; D is uncertain. V lost 3 bases to trimming and J lost 2 bases, with 12 bases between them. CDR1 and CDR2 from the germline V gene are SEHNR and FQNEAQ (reference sequence). This CDR3 has 15 residues. In DNA form, the CDR3 reads TGTGCCAGCAGCTTTGCGGCAGCATCCACAGATACGCAGTATTTT. Amino acid sequence: CASSFAAASTDTQYF. The full variable domain, its missing parts supplied by reference TRBV7-9 and TRBJ2-3, is DTGVSQNPRHKITKRGQNVTFRCDPISEHNRLYWYRQTLGQGPEFLTYFQNEAQLEKSRLLSDRFSAERPKGSFSTLEIQRTEQGDSAMYLCASSFAAASTDTQYFGPGTRLTVL.

The chain employs TRBV10-3 and TRBJ2-7; D is unresolved. The CDR3 is 12 residues long. V was cut by 0 bases and J by 2 bases, with 2 bases left in between. CDR1 is ENHRY, CDR2 SYGVKD, per germline. The CDR3 reads CAISESAYEQYF. The CDR3, as DNA: TGTGCCATCAGTGAGTCTGCCTACGAGCAGTACTTC.

This CDR3 reads CASKRSGRRDTGELFF. DNA of the CDR3: TGTGCCAGCAAGAGGAGCGGGAGACGAGACACCGGGGAGCTGTTTTTT. The chain has TRBV7-9 and TRBJ2-2; 8 bases align to TRBD2. Trimming cost V 7 bases and J 3 bases; bases outside gene matches: 10. Per the germline V gene, CDR1 is SEHNR and CDR2 is FQNEAQ (reference sequence). The CDR3 sequence is 16 residues long.

The CDR3 DNA reads TGTGCCAGCACCGTAACAGATACGCAGTATTTT. This codes for CASTVTDTQYF. The chain is built from TRBV5-4 and TRBJ2-3; D gene uncertain. Trimming removed 6 bases from V and 3 bases from J, with 5 bases in between. Germline CDR1 is SGHNT and CDR2 is YYREEE (reference sequence). CDR3 length: 11 amino acids. The full variable domain, completed using reference TRBV5-4 and TRBJ2-3, is ETGVTQSPTHLIKTRGQQVTLRCSSQSGHNTVSWYQQALGQGPQFIFQYYREEENGRGNFPPRFSGLQFPNYSSELNVNALELDDSALYLCASTVTDTQYFGPGTRLTVL.

This chain uses TRBV6-1 with TRBJ2-5; D remains unclear. The CDR3 has 13 residues. The germline V gene encodes CDR1 MNHNS and CDR2 SASEGT. Trimming shortened V by 6 bases and J by 4 bases, and 12 bases separated the two germline ends. The CDR3 spells CASRASTGETQYF. The CDR3 DNA is TGTGCCAGCAGGGCCAGTACGGGAGAGACCCAGTACTTC.

This chain joins TRBV6-6 and TRBJ2-1; D is unresolved. This CDR3 comprises 12 residues. CDR1 MNHNY and CDR2 SVGAGI come from the germline V gene (reference sequence). V dropped 2 bases and J dropped 3 bases, with 2 bases sitting between them. In nucleotides, the CDR3 is TGTGCCAGCAGTTACGTCTACAATGAGCAGTTCTTC. The encoded protein is CASSYVYNEQFF.